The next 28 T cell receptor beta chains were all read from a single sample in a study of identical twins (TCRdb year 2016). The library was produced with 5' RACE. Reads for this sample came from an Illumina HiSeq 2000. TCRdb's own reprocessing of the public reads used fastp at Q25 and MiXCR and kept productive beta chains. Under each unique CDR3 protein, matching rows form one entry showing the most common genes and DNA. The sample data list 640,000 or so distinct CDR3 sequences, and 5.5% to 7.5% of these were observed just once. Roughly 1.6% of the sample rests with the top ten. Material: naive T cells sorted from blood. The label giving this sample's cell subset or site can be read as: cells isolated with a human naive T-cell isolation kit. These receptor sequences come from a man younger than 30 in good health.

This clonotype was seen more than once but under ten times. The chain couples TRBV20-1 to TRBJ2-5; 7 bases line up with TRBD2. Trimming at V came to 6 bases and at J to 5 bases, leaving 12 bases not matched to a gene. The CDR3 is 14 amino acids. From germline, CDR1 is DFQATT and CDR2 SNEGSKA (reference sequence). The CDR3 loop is CSARRGGPGETQYF. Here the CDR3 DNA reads TGCAGTGCCAGGCGGGGAGGGCCGGGTGAGACCCAGTACTTC.

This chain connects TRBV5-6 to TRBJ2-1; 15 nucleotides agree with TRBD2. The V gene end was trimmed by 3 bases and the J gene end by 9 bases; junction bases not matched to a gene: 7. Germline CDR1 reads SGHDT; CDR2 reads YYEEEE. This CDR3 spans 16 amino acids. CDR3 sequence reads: CASSSRTSGRAAEQFF. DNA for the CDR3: TGTGCCAGCAGCTCACGGACTAGCGGGAGGGCCGCTGAGCAGTTCTTC.

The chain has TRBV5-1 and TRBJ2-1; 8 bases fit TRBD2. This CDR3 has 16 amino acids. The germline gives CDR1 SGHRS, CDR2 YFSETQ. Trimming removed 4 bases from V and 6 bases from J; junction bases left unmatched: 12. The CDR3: CASSLPGSGRINEQFF. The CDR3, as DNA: TGCGCCAGCAGCCTGCCGGGGAGCGGGAGAATCAATGAGCAGTTCTTC.

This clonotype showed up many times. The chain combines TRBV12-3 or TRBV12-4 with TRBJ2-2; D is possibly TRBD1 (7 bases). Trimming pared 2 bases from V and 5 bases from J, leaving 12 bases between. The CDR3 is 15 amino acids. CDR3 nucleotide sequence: TGTGCCAGCAGTTTAACGGCAGGGGGGACCGGGGAGCTGTTTTTT. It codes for CASSLTAGGTGELFF.

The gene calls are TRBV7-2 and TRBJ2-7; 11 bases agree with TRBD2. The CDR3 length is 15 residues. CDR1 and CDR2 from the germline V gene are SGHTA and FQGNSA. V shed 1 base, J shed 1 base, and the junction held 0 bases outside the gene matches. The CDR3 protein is CASSLVAGGSYEQYF. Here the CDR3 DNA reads TGTGCCAGCAGCTTAGTAGCGGGAGGGTCCTACGAGCAGTACTTC.

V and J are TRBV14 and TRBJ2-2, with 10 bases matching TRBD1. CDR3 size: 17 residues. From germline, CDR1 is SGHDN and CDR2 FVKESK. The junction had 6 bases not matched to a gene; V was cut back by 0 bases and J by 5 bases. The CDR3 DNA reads TGTGCCAGCAGCCAAGATCTGGGACAGGGGATTACCGGGGAGCTGTTTTTT. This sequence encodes CASSQDLGQGITGELFF.

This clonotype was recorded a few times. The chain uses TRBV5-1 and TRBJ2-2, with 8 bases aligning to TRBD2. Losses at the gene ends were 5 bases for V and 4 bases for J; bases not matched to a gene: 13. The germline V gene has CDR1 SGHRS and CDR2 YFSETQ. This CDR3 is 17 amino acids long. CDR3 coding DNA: TGCGCCAGCAGTTGGCGGGAGGAGTTTCCGAGCACCGGGGAGCTGTTTTTT. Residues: CASSWREEFPSTGELFF.

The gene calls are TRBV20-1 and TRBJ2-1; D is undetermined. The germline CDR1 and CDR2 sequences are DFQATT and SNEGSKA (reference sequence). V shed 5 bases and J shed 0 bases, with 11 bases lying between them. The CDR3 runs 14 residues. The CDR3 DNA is TGCAGTGCTGTCCCTCTGAGCTCCTACAATGAGCAGTTCTTC. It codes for CSAVPLSSYNEQFF.

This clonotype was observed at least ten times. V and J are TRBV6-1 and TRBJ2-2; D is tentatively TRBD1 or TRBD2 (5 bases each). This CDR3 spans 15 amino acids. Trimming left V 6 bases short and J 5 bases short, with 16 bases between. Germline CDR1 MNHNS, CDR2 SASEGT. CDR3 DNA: TGTGCCAGCAGGACCGGGACCCGGCAGACCGGGGAGCTGTTTTTT. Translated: CASRTGTRQTGELFF.

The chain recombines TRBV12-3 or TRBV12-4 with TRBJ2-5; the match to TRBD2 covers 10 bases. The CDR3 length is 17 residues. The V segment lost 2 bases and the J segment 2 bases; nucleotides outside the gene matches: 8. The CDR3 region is CASSLRGVAGGQETQYF. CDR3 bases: TGTGCCAGCAGTTTACGAGGGGTAGCGGGAGGACAAGAGACCCAGTACTTC.

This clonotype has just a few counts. The CDR3 region is CASSSRRQGGTDTQYF. The CDR3 nucleotides read TGCGCCAGCAGCTCCAGGAGACAGGGTGGCACAGATACGCAGTATTTT. The J gene is TRBJ2-3, the V gene TRBV5-1; 7 bases agree with TRBD1. Germline V lookup: CDR1 SGHRS, CDR2 YFSETQ. V was pared by 3 bases and J by 1 base, with 8 bases of the junction left unmatched. The CDR3 spans 16 residues.

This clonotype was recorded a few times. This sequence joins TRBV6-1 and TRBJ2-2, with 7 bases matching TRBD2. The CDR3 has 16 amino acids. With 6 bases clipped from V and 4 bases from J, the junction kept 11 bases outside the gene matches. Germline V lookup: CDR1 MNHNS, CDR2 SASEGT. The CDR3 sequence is CASSPGLAAFTGELFF. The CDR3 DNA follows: TGTGCCAGCAGCCCCGGGCTAGCGGCCTTCACCGGGGAGCTGTTTTTT.

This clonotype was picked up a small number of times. The CDR3 loop is CASRRTAGSDTQYF. The CDR3 DNA reads as TGTGCCAGCAGAAGGACCGCAGGGTCGGATACGCAGTATTTT. The chain links TRBV6-1 to TRBJ2-3; weak D call: TRBD1 (5 bases). This CDR3 is built from 14 residues. Germline V CDR1 and CDR2: MNHNS, SASEGT. Trimming took off 6 bases at V and 6 bases at J, with 16 bases between the two ends.

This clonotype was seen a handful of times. The CDR3 nucleotides are TGTGCCAGCGTACGACCCGGCACCGGGGAGCTGTTTTTT. It codes for CASVRPGTGELFF. This chain joins TRBV6-1 and TRBJ2-2; D not certain. Between the trimmed V and J ends, which lost 8 bases and 4 bases, there was a span of 11 bases. CDR1 MNHNS and CDR2 SASEGT come from the germline V gene. This CDR3 has 13 residues.

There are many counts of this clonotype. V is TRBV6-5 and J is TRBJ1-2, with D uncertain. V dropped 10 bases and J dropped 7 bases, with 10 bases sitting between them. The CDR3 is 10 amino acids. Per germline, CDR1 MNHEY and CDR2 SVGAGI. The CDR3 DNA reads TGTGCCACCCTAGCCAGTGGCTACACCTTC. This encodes CATLASGYTF.

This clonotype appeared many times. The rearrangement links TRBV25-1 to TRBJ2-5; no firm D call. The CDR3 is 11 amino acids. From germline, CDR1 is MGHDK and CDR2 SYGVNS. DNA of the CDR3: TGTGGGACGGCTGACCGGGCGACCCAGTACTTC. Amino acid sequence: CGTADRATQYF.

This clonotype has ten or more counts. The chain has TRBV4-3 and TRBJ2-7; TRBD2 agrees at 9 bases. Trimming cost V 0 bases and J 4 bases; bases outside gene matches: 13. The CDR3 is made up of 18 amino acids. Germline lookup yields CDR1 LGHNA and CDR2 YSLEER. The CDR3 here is CASSQDAGGSRSQYEQYF. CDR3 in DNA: TGCGCCAGCAGCCAAGATGCGGGAGGGTCCCGATCCCAGTACGAGCAGTACTTC.

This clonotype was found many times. The CDR3 DNA sequence: TGCAGCGTCCTGCCGGGACAGGGGGCGACAGATACGCAGTATTTT. Encoded protein: CSVLPGQGATDTQYF. The chain combines TRBV29-1 with TRBJ2-3; TRBD1 matches at 12 bases. Looked up from germline, CDR1 is SQVTM and CDR2 is ANQGSEA. The CDR3 consists of 15 residues. The trim removed 6 bases at V and 3 bases at J, leaving 7 bases unmatched.

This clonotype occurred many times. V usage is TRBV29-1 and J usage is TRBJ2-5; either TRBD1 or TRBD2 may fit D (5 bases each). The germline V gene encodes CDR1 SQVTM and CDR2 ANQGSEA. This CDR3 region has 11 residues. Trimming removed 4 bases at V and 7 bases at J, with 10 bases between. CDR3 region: CSVVGVGTQYF. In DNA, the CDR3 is TGCAGCGTTGTGGGGGTGGGGACCCAGTACTTC.

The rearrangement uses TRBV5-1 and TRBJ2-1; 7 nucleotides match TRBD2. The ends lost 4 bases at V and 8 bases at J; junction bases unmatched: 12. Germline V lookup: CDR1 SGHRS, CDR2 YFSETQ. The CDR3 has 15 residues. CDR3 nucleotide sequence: TGCGCCAGCAGCACCGCCCTGACTAGCTTGGATGAGCAGTTCTTC. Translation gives CASSTALTSLDEQFF.

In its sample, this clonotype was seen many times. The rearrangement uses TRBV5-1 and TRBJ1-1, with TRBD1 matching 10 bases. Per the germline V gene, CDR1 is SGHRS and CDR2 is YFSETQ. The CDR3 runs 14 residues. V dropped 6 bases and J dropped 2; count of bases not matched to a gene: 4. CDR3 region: CASKRDRGNTEAFF. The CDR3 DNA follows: TGCGCCAGCAAGCGGGACAGGGGAAACACTGAAGCTTTCTTT.

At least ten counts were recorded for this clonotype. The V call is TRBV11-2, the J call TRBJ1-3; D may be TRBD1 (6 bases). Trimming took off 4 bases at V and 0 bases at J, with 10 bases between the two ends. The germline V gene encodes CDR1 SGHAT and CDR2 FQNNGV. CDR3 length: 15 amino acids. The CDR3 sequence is CASSSTGHSGNTIYF. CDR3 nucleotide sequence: TGTGCCAGCAGCTCTACAGGGCACTCTGGAAACACCATATATTTT.

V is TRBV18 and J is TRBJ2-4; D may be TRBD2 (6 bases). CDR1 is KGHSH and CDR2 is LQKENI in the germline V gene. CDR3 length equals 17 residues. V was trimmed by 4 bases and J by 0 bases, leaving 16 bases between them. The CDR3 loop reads CASSLKQEGQAKNIQYF. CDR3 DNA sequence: TGTGCCAGCTCACTAAAACAGGAGGGGCAAGCCAAAAACATTCAGTACTTC.

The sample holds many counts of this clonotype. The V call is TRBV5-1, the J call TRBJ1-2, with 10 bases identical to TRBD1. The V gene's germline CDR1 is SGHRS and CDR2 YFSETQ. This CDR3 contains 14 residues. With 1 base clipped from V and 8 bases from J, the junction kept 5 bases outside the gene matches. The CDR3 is CASSLSGTGDGYTF. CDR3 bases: TGCGCCAGCAGCTTGTCCGGGACAGGGGACGGCTACACCTTC. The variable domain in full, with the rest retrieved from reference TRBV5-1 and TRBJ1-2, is KAGVTQTPRYLIKTRGQQVTLSCSPISGHRSVSWYQQTPGQGLQFLFEYFSETQRNKGNFPGRFSGRQFSNSRSEMNVSTLELGDSALYLCASSLSGTGDGYTFGSGTRLTVV.

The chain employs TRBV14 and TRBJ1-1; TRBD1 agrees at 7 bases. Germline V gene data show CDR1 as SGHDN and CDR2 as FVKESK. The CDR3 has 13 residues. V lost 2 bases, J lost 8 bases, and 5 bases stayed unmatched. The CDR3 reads CASSQYGTAEAFF. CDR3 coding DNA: TGTGCCAGCAGCCAATATGGGACAGCCGAAGCTTTCTTT.

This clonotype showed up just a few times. The CDR3 loop reads CASGPGADTGELFF. The CDR3 bases are TGCGCCAGCGGGCCCGGGGCGGACACCGGGGAGCTGTTTTTT. The chain combines TRBV5-1 with TRBJ2-2; the D call may be TRBD1 or TRBD2 (5 bases each). V was cut by 7 bases and J by 3 bases, with 13 bases left in between. This CDR3 contains 14 residues. Germline CDR1 reads SGHRS; CDR2 reads YFSETQ.

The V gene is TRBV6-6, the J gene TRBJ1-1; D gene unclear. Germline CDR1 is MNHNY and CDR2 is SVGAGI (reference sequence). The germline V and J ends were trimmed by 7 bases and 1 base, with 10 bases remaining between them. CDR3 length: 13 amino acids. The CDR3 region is CASTPQANTEAFF. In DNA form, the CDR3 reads TGTGCCAGCACTCCCCAGGCGAACACTGAAGCTTTCTTT.

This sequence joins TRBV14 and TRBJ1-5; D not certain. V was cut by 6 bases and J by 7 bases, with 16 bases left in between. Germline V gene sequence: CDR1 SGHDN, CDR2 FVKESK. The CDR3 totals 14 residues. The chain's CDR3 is CASRLVHRRQPQHF. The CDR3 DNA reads TGTGCCAGCAGACTCGTGCATCGGAGACAGCCCCAGCATTTT.